These T cell receptor beta chains were read from a single sample in a study of graft-versus-host responses after intestinal transplantation. The data were produced by immunoSEQ multiplex PCR, yet TCRdb's version contains in-frame clones alone and is incomplete. The sample lists roughly 50,000 clones; about nine tenths were seen once. Antigen specificity for these receptors is unknown. The sequencing used unstimulated CD4+ T cells sorted from spleen or lymph node cells, collected before transplant. These receptors originate from a human donor who was the organ donor for an intestinal transplant. The CDR3 runs from the conserved cysteine through the conserved F or W. A D gene is named only where the DNA matches it firmly. Only some rows state a clone size, as once, few, many or a class for expanded clones.

j_call d_call clone_size v_call cdr3_nt cdr3_aa
TRBJ1-4 NA NA TRBV5-1 TGCGCCAGCAGCTCTTCAGGCGGACTAAATGAAAAACTGTTTTTT CASSSSGGLNEKLFF
TRBJ1-2 TRBD1 NA TRBV5-1 TGCGCCAGCAGCACCGGGACAGGGCGATATGGCTACACCTTC CASSTGTGRYGYTF
TRBJ2-7 NA NA TRBV7-2 TGTGCCAGCAGCGTACAGGTAACCTACGAGCAGTACTTC CASSVQVTYEQYF
TRBJ2-1 TRBD2 few TRBV7-2 TGTGCCAGCAGCCGCTGGGCTAGCGGGATCAATGAGCAGTTCTTC CASSRWASGINEQFF
TRBJ2-5 TRBD2 NA TRBV18 TGTGCCAGCTCACCACGGCTCGGACTAGCGGGGTCCCAAGAGACCCAGTACTTC CASSPRLGLAGSQETQYF
TRBJ2-1 TRBD2 NA TRBV11-1 TGTGCCAGCAGCATAACTAGCGGGAGTTACAATGAGCAGTTCTTC CASSITSGSYNEQFF
TRBJ2-7 NA NA TRBV30 TGTGCCTGGAGTACCAACAGGGTCTCCTACGAGCAGTACTTC CAWSTNRVSYEQYF
TRBJ2-2 NA NA TRBV5-4 TGTGCCAGCAGCTTGGAGGGGAGAAACACCGGGGAGCTGTTTTTT CASSLEGRNTGELFF
TRBJ2-5 TRBD2 NA TRBV4-1 TGCGCCAGCAGCCAGATGGGGACTAGCGGGTACCAAGAGACCCAGTACTTC CASSQMGTSGYQETQYF
TRBJ1-1 TRBD1 NA TRBV30 TGTGCCTGGAGTCAAGACAGGGGAGGGACTGAAGCTTTCTTT CAWSQDRGGTEAFF
TRBJ2-7 NA once TRBV6-1 TGTGCCAGCAGTTCGGACGGCCGAGTTTCCTACGAGCAGTACTTC CASSSDGRVSYEQYF
TRBJ2-1 NA NA TRBV28 TGTGCCAGCACCCCAGGGGCCTACAATGAGCAGTTCTTC CASTPGAYNEQFF
TRBJ2-1 TRBD2 NA TRBV29-1 TGCAGCGTTGAAACCCGGACTAGCGGGAGGTACAATGAGCAGTTCTTC CSVETRTSGRYNEQFF
TRBJ1-4 NA NA TRBV5-4 TGTGCCAGCAGCTTGTTAGGCGAAAAACTGTTTTTT CASSLLGEKLFF
TRBJ1-5 NA NA TRBV28 TGTGCCAGCAGTTTATTGCTGATTAGCAATCAGCCCCAGCATTTT CASSLLLISNQPQHF
TRBJ2-5 NA NA TRBV7-9 TGTGCCAGCAGCTTAGACCGTGTGAAAGAGACCCAGTACTTC CASSLDRVKETQYF
TRBJ2-1 TRBD2 NA TRBV5-1 TGCGCCAGCAGCCACGGACTAGCGGCTGAACAGTTCTTC CASSHGLAAEQFF
TRBJ2-7 TRBD2 NA TRBV28 TGTGCCAGCAGTTCCGGGACTAGCGGCTCCTACGAGCAGTACTTC CASSSGTSGSYEQYF
TRBJ2-1 TRBD1 NA TRBV2 TGTGCCAGCAGTGTAGGGACAGGGGTCCCTGCCACCTACAATGAGCAGTTCTTC CASSVGTGVPATYNEQFF
TRBJ2-3 TRBD2 NA TRBV11-3 TGTGCCAGCAGCTTGGGCGGGAGATACACAGATACGCAGTATTTT CASSLGGRYTDTQYF
TRBJ2-2 NA NA TRBV7-2 TGTGCCAGCAGCCCGGGACAAAACACCGGGGAGCTGTTTTTT CASSPGQNTGELFF
TRBJ2-1 TRBD2 NA TRBV6-1 TGTGCCAGCAGTGAGGGGACTAGAGGGTTCTTC CASSEGTRGFF
TRBJ2-7 TRBD2 NA TRBV5-1 TGCGCCAGCAGCTTGGAACTAGCGGGAGGTAGCTCCTACGAGCAGTACTTC CASSLELAGGSSYEQYF
TRBJ1-5 TRBD1 NA TRBV19 TGTGCCAGTAGTATTACCACAGGGGGCGATCAGCCCCAGCATTTT CASSITTGGDQPQHF
TRBJ2-2 TRBD2 NA TRBV14 TGTGCCAGCAGGACTAGCGGGAGTACCGGGGAGCTGTTTTTT CASRTSGSTGELFF
TRBJ2-1 NA NA TRBV5-4 TGTGCCAGCAGCTTGGGGGGACACCGTCAGTTCTTC CASSLGGHRQFF
TRBJ2-7 NA NA TRBV7-2 TGTGCCAGCAGCTTAGACGGGACCCTATACTACGAGCAGTACTTC CASSLDGTLYYEQYF
TRBJ1-4 NA NA TRBV2 TGTGCCAGCAGTCCCACTAGGGGGGGCCGCGGTGAAAAACTGTTTTTT CASSPTRGGRGEKLFF
TRBJ2-7 NA NA TRBV5-6 TGTGCCAGCAGCTTGGAGAGCTACGAGCAGTACTTC CASSLESYEQYF
TRBJ2-7 TRBD2 NA TRBV19 TGTGCCAGTAGTATGGGACTAGCGGGTCCCTACGAGCAGTACTTC CASSMGLAGPYEQYF
TRBJ2-5 NA NA TRBV9 TGTGCCAGCAGCGTAGGCTGGGGAAGGGAGACCCAGTACTTC CASSVGWGRETQYF
TRBJ1-4 NA NA TRBV30 TGTGCCTGGAGTGTAGTAGGTGGTCGGGGGGCTAATGAAAAACTGTTTTTT CAWSVVGGRGANEKLFF
TRBJ1-4 NA once TRBV4-2 TGTGCCAGCAGCCCTTCTAGGGCCGATAATGAAAAACTGTTTTTT CASSPSRADNEKLFF
TRBJ2-7 TRBD2 NA TRBV10-3 TGTGCCATCAGTGAGGGACTAGCGGTCATTTACGAGCAGTACTTC CAISEGLAVIYEQYF
TRBJ1-1 NA NA TRBV5-1 TGCGCCAGCAGCTTTAAACAGGGGAACACTGAAGCTTTCTTT CASSFKQGNTEAFF
TRBJ1-5 NA few TRBV5-1 TGCGCCAGCAGCTTGGGGGGGACGGGGCAGCCCCAGCATTTT CASSLGGTGQPQHF
TRBJ2-7 TRBD2 NA TRBV6-5 TGTGCCAGCAGTTACTCGGGACTAGCGGTTCCCTACGAGCAGTACTTC CASSYSGLAVPYEQYF
TRBJ2-4 NA NA TRBV28 TGTGCCAGCAGTTTAGCCAAAAACATTCAGTACTTC CASSLAKNIQYF
TRBJ2-7 TRBD2 NA TRBV28 TGTGCCAGCAGTTTTTCCGGGGGGAGGGGTCCCTACGAGCAGTACTTC CASSFSGGRGPYEQYF
TRBJ2-7 NA NA TRBV7-9 TGTGCCAGCAGCTTACTTGGCGGATCCTACGAGCAGTACTTC CASSLLGGSYEQYF
TRBJ2-7 NA NA TRBV7-3 TGTGCCAGCAGCTTAAGTCGGGACACCTACGAGCAGTACTTC CASSLSRDTYEQYF
TRBJ1-5 NA NA TRBV30 TGTGCCTGGAGTACTCGGGGGTTCGGTCAGCCCCAGCATTTT CAWSTRGFGQPQHF
TRBJ2-3 NA NA TRBV25-1 TGTGCCAGCAGTTCGTTAGCGGGCACAGATACGCAGTATTTT CASSSLAGTDTQYF
TRBJ2-2 TRBD1 once TRBV13 TGTGCCAGCAGCTTGGGAAAAGGACAGGCCAACACCGGGGAGCTGTTTTTT CASSLGKGQANTGELFF
TRBJ1-2 NA NA TRBV27 TGTGCCAGCAGTTTAGGCGTAGAGGAGGGCTATGGCTACACCTTC CASSLGVEEGYGYTF
TRBJ2-5 NA NA TRBV7-2 TGTGCCAGCAGCTCGGACACAGAGACCCAGTACTTC CASSSDTETQYF
TRBJ1-5 TRBD1 NA TRBV7-8 TGTGCCAGCAGCTTAGGAGTCGACAGGGGAAATCAGCCCCAGCATTTT CASSLGVDRGNQPQHF
TRBJ2-3 NA NA TRBV20-1 TGCAGTGCCCCGCTAGTGGATACGCAGTATTTT CSAPLVDTQYF
TRBJ1-1 NA once TRBV19 TGTGCCAGTAGTACAGGGTGGGGCACTGAAGCTTTCTTT CASSTGWGTEAFF
TRBJ2-2 NA NA TRBV2 TGTGCCAGCAGAGCCACCGGGGAGCTGTTTTTT CASRATGELFF
TRBJ2-2 NA NA TRBV19 TGTGCCAGTAGTATAGGCACAGGGATGAACACCGGGGAGCTGTTTTTT CASSIGTGMNTGELFF
TRBJ2-3 TRBD1 NA TRBV6-1 TGTGCCAGCACAGGACAGGGGAAGACAGATACGCAGTATTTT CASTGQGKTDTQYF
TRBJ2-1 TRBD2 NA TRBV7-2 TGTGCCAGCAGCTTAGCCAGGCTAGCGGGAGTCAATGAGCAGTTCTTC CASSLARLAGVNEQFF